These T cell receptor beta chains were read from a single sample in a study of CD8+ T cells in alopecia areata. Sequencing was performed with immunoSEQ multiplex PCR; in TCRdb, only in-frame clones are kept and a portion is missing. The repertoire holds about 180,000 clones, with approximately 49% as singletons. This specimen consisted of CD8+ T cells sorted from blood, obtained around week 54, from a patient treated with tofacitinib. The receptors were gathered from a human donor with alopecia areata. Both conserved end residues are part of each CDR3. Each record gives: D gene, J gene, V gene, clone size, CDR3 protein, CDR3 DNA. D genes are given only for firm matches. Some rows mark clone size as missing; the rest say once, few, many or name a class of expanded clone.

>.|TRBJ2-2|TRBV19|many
CASNLGSEELFF
TGTGCCAGTAATTTGGGCAGCGAGGAGCTGTTTTTT
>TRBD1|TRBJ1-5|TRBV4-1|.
CASSQDGQGHQPQHF
TGCGCCAGCAGCCAGGACGGACAGGGACATCAGCCCCAGCATTTT
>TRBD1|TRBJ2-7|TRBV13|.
CASSHTTGLEGYEQYF
TGTGCCAGCAGCCACACGACAGGGTTAGAAGGGTACGAGCAGTACTTC
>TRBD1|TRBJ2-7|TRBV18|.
CASSQGTGGHEQYF
TGTGCCAGCTCACAAGGGACAGGGGGGCACGAGCAGTACTTC
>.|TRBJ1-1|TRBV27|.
CASIQGTGNTEAFF
TGTGCCAGCATCCAAGGAACGGGAAACACTGAAGCTTTCTTT
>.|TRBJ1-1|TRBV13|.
CASSLQRDGTEAFF
TGTGCCAGCAGCTTACAGAGGGATGGCACTGAAGCTTTCTTT
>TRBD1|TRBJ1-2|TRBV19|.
CATLDREFYGYTF
TGTGCCACCTTGGACAGGGAGTTCTATGGCTACACCTTC
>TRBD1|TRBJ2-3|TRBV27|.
CASSPQGTTGTDTQYF
TGTGCCAGCAGCCCACAGGGGACGACTGGCACAGATACGCAGTATTTT
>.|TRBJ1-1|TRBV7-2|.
CASSLRQLGSEAFF
TGTGCCAGCAGCTTACGACAATTGGGCTCTGAAGCTTTCTTT
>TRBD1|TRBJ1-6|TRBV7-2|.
CASSSYGQGILGSPLHF
TGTGCCAGCAGCTCCTACGGACAGGGGATCTTGGGTTCACCCCTCCACTTT
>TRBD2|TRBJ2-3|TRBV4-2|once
CASSGIAGADTQYF
TGTGCCAGCAGCGGTATAGCGGGGGCAGATACGCAGTATTTT
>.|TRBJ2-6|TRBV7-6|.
CASSSRTLAAGANVLTF
TGTGCCAGCAGCTCACGGACCCTCGCGGCTGGGGCCAACGTCCTGACTTTC
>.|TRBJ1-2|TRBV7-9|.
CASSLNYGYTF
TGTGCCAGCAGCTTAAACTATGGCTACACCTTC
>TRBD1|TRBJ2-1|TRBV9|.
CASSVRDRGTNNEQFF
TGTGCCAGCAGCGTACGGGACAGGGGGACCAACAATGAGCAGTTCTTC
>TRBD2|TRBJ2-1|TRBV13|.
CASSLFLAGGSEQFF
TGTGCCAGCAGCTTATTCCTAGCGGGGGGCAGTGAGCAGTTCTTC
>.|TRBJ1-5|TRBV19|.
CASSILASGQPQHF
TGTGCCAGTAGTATCCTGGCATCTGGTCAGCCCCAGCATTTT
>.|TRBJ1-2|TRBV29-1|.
CSVGGYGYTF
TGCAGCGTTGGAGGTTATGGCTACACCTTC
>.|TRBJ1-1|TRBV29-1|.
CSARTDSNTEAFF
TGCAGCGCACGGACGGACTCGAACACTGAAGCTTTCTTT
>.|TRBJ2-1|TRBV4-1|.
CASSQAGVQFF
TGCGCCAGCAGCCAAGCCGGGGTGCAGTTCTTC
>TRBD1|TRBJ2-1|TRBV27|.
CASSLSRDRGRHEQFF
TGTGCCAGCAGTTTATCCCGGGACAGGGGGCGACATGAGCAGTTCTTC
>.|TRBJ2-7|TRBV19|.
CASALRGREQYF
TGTGCCAGTGCCCTGCGGGGGCGCGAGCAGTACTTC
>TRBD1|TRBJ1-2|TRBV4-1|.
CASSQEGWETGDYGYTF
TGCGCCAGCAGCCAAGAAGGTTGGGAGACAGGGGACTATGGCTACACCTTC
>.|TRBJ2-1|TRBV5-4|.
CASSASSYNEQFF
TGTGCCAGCAGCGCTAGCTCCTACAATGAGCAGTTCTTC
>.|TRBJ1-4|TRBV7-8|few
CASSQGGDDEKLFF
TGTGCCAGCAGCCAAGGGGGGGATGATGAAAAACTGTTTTTT
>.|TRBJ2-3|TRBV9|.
CASSVATDTQYF
TGTGCCAGCAGCGTAGCTACAGATACGCAGTATTTT
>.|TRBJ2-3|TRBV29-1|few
CSVSNTDTQYF
TGCAGCGTTAGTAACACAGATACGCAGTATTTT
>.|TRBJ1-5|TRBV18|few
CASSPTADQPQHF
TGTGCCAGCTCACCAACCGCCGATCAGCCCCAGCATTTT
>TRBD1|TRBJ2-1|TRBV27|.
CASTPVGTGHNEQFF
TGTGCCAGCACCCCGGTCGGGACAGGGCACAATGAGCAGTTCTTC
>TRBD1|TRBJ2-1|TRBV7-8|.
CASSRRVADRGYNEQFF
TGTGCCAGCAGCCGGAGGGTGGCGGACAGGGGTTACAATGAGCAGTTCTTC
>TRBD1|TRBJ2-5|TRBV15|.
CATSADRGRETQYF
TGTGCCACCAGCGCTGACAGGGGGCGAGAGACCCAGTACTTC
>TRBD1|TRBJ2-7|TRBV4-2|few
CASSQEGTGGYEQYF
TGTGCCAGCAGCCAAGAGGGGACAGGGGGCTACGAGCAGTACTTC
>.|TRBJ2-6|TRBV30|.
CAWSGLRGANVLTF
TGTGCCTGGAGTGGACTTCGCGGGGCCAACGTCCTGACTTTC
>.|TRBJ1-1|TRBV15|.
CATSSSRVTEAFF
TGTGCCACCAGCAGCAGCAGGGTAACTGAAGCTTTCTTT
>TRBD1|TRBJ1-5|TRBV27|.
CASSHRGGNQPQHF
TGTGCCAGCAGCCACAGGGGCGGCAATCAGCCCCAGCATTTT
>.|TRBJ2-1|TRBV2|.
CASSEGTGLNEQFF
TGTGCCAGCAGTGAAGGAACAGGGCTCAATGAGCAGTTCTTC
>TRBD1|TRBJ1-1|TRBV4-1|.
CASSPTVRGSTEAFF
TGCGCCAGCAGCCCCACGGTCAGGGGGAGCACTGAAGCTTTCTTT
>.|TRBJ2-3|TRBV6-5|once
CASRRDAPSTDTQYF
TGTGCCAGCAGAAGGGACGCCCCTAGCACAGATACGCAGTATTTT
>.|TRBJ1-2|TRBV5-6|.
CASRRKDWDNYGYTF
TGTGCCAGCAGACGAAAGGATTGGGATAACTATGGCTACACCTTC
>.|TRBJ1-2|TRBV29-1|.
CSVEGGLTNYGYTF
TGCAGCGTTGAGGGGGGCCTTACTAACTATGGCTACACCTTC
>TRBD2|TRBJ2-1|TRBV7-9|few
CASSSPGLAGGPQHNEQFF
TGTGCCAGCAGCTCGCCGGGACTAGCGGGGGGGCCTCAGCACAATGAGCAGTTCTTC
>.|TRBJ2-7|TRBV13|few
CASSPGAGPTYEQYF
TGTGCCAGCAGCCCGGGGGCAGGACCGACCTACGAGCAGTACTTC
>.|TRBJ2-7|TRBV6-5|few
CASSYGGEQYF
TGTGCCAGCAGTTACGGGGGCGAGCAGTACTTC
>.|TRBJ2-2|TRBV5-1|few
CASSLVPRPGELFF
TGCGCCAGCAGCTTGGTCCCGCGGCCCGGGGAGCTGTTTTTT
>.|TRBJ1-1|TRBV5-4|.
CASSSSFANTEAFF
TGTGCCAGCAGCTCCTCCTTTGCGAACACTGAAGCTTTCTTT
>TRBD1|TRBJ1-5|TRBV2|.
CASSPQTGLNQPQHF
TGTGCCAGCAGCCCCCAGACAGGGCTTAATCAGCCCCAGCATTTT
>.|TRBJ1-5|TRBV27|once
CASSDSDSNQPQHF
TGTGCCAGCAGCGACAGCGATAGCAATCAGCCCCAGCATTTT
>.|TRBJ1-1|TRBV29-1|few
CSAEEYEAFF
TGCAGCGCCGAAGAGTATGAAGCTTTCTTT
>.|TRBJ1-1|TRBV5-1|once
CASSLGRVMNTEAFF
TGCGCCAGCAGCTTGGGACGGGTTATGAACACTGAAGCTTTCTTT
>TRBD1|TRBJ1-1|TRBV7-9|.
CASSPRDRVNTEAFF
TGTGCCAGCAGCCCACGGGACAGGGTGAACACTGAAGCTTTCTTT
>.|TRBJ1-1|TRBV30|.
CAWRGAGDLTGPGAFF
TGTGCCTGGAGAGGGGCTGGGGACCTCACAGGCCCCGGAGCTTTCTTT
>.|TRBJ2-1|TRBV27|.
CASSLARAWNEQFF
TGTGCCAGCAGTTTGGCTAGAGCGTGGAATGAGCAGTTCTTC